Each of the 8 T cell receptor beta chains below was sequenced from the same sample in a study of blood T cell repertoires in COVID-19. Data came from immunoSEQ multiplex PCR; TCRdb stores just in-frame clones and leaves some out. The top ten hold 2% to 2.5% of the sample, which has about 170,000 clones, 70% to 90% seen once. The sequenced sample consisted of peripheral blood. The receptors were sampled from a man in his fifties who had recovered from COVID-19.

CDR3 loop: CASSAGSHGYTF. The CDR3 DNA is TGTGCCAGCAGCGCAGGCAGCCATGGCTACACCTTC. The chain joins TRBV9 to TRBJ1-2; D is unclear. V was pared by 3 bases and J by 6 bases, with 9 bases between. The CDR3 sequence is 12 residues long. Per germline, CDR1 SGDLS and CDR2 YYNGEE.

In this sample, this clone turned up once. The CDR3 sequence is CASSSNSDTQYF. CDR3 in DNA: TGTGCCAGCAGCTCCAACTCAGATACGCAGTATTTT. The rearrangement uses TRBV7-2 and TRBJ2-3; D gene ambiguous. Germline V gene sequence: CDR1 SGHTA, CDR2 FQGNSA. This CDR3 spans 12 amino acids. V was shortened by 4 bases and J by 4 bases, with 6 bases between the two germline ends.

This clone is a singleton in its sample. The rearrangement joins TRBV5-4 to TRBJ2-1, with D perhaps matching TRBD1 (6 bases). The CDR3 has 14 amino acids. V shed 0 bases and J shed 10 bases, with 14 bases lying between them. Germline CDR1 SGHNT, CDR2 YYREEE (reference sequence). The CDR3: CASSLVTGLGEQFF. The DNA of the CDR3 is TGTGCCAGCAGCTTGGTTACAGGGTTAGGGGAGCAGTTCTTC.

The V and J genes are TRBV7-3 and TRBJ2-3; no clear D gene. In germline, CDR1 is SGHTA, CDR2 FQGTGA. The CDR3 has 12 amino acids. The V end lost 3 bases, the J end lost 9 bases, and 10 bases lay between the germline ends. CDR3 amino acids: CASSFSPGTQYF. The CDR3 region has the DNA TGTGCCAGCAGCTTCTCACCTGGCACGCAGTATTTT.

This chain links TRBV3-1 (or the pseudogene TRBV3-2) with TRBJ2-7; D is unclear. This CDR3 is built from 11 residues. Germline V lookup: CDR1 LGHDT, CDR2 YNNKEL (reference sequence). V was pared by 3 bases and J by 3 bases, with 3 bases between. As DNA, the CDR3 is TGTGCCAGCAGCCACAACTACGAGCAGTACTTC. This codes for CASSHNYEQYF.

The gene calls are TRBV7-2 and TRBJ1-4; no definite D call. CDR1 is SGHTA, CDR2 FQGNSA, per germline. The CDR3 sequence is 15 residues long. The V end was cut by 4 bases, the J end by 6 bases, with 15 bases between. CDR3 coding DNA: TGTGCCAGCAGCTCGAGTTCAGGTTCCCATGAAAAACTGTTTTTT. Amino acids: CASSSSSGSHEKLFF.

This chain connects TRBV4-3 to TRBJ1-5; perhaps TRBD1 as D (5 bases). Trimming took 0 bases from V and 9 from J, leaving 18 bases between them. CDR1 and CDR2 (germline): LGHNA, YSLEER. The CDR3 contains 16 residues. The CDR3 DNA reads TGCGCCAGCAGCCAAGAAAAGGGGCGGTCTGGGTCGCCCCAGCATTTT. This gives the protein CASSQEKGRSGSPQHF.

The chain carries TRBV19 and TRBJ2-2; the match to TRBD2 covers 7 bases. V shed 2 bases and J 2 bases; nucleotides not matched to a gene: 17. This CDR3 is 20 amino acids long. CDR1 LNHDA and CDR2 SQIVND come from the germline V gene (reference sequence). CDR3 in DNA: TGTGCCAGTAGTATATTAGGGAATATTGGGGGAGGGCCTAACACCGGGGAGCTGTTTTTT. It encodes CASSILGNIGGGPNTGELFF.